This TCR beta chain derives from a study of glioma-infiltrating T cells. Study summary: Low-grade gliomas were grade II; glioblastomas were grade IV at initial diagnosis. Study outcomes and limitations: Very few CDR3 sequences were shared between tissue and blood. Shared blood CDR3 signature motifs marked patients with low tissue-blood divergence.

The V segment lost 3 bases and the J segment 0 bases; nucleotides outside the gene matches: 5. Germline V gene sequence: CDR1 SNHLY, CDR2 FYNNEI. CDR3 size: 15 residues. Amplification of TCR alpha and beta CDR3 regions from RNA used iRepertoire nested multiplex PCR. For one-step reverse transcription and amplification, about 90-450 ng of tissue mRNA or PBMC total RNA was used. TCRdb used MiXCR to reprocess the multiplex PCR reads, holding one entry per CDR3 protein. The sample yields about 410,000 distinct CDR3 sequences, approximately 42% seen once. In its sample, this clonotype was seen a few times. Its antigen is not identified.

The genes are TRBV2 and TRBJ2-7; TRBD2 matches at 7 bases. Source material: glioma tissue, nonneoplastic brain tissue, or PBMCs (not recorded which). The sequence was collected from a human donor with low-grade glioma or glioblastoma, undergoing nonglioma brain surgery, or in good health (not recorded which). The CDR3: CASSDASGVSYEQYF. Written as DNA, the CDR3 is TGTGCCAGCAGTGACGCTAGCGGTGTCTCCTACGAGCAGTACTTC.